Listed below are T cell receptor beta chains from one sample, sequenced in a study of CD8+ T cells in alopecia areata. Assay used: immunoSEQ multiplex PCR; TCRdb lists only in-frame clones, some missing. The table includes around 140,000 clones, around 87% detected once. Source: CD8+ T cells sorted from blood, taken at week 0. All receptors come from a human donor with alopecia areata. Each CDR3 is given with its conserved first and last residue. The D gene is left open where the match is weak. Part of the rows lack a size; the others show once, few, many or a class for expanded clones.

TRBJ2-1,TRBD1,few,TRBV29-1,CSGRQGDNEQFF,TGCAGCGGCCGACAGGGGGACAATGAGCAGTTCTTC
TRBJ2-5,TRBD1,.,TRBV19,CASSITRTGLETQYF,TGTGCCAGTAGTATTACCCGGACAGGGTTGGAGACCCAGTACTTC
TRBJ2-3,TRBD2,few,TRBV6-1,CASSLGLATDTQYF,TGTGCCAGCAGTCTGGGACTAGCGACAGATACGCAGTATTTT
TRBJ2-7,.,.,TRBV27,CASSLSLGPLNEQYF,TGTGCCAGCAGTTTATCTTTGGGGCCTCTGAACGAGCAGTACTTC
TRBJ2-1,.,few,TRBV29-1,CSVGGGSSYNEQFF,TGCAGCGTTGGAGGGGGGAGCTCCTACAATGAGCAGTTCTTC
TRBJ1-1,.,.,TRBV6-1,CASGDWVSGFF,TGTGCCAGTGGTGATTGGGTCTCGGGTTTCTTT
TRBJ2-1,TRBD2,.,TRBV5-1,CASSSEGTSGGARHEQFF,TGCGCCAGCAGCTCCGAGGGGACTAGCGGGGGGGCCCGCCATGAGCAGTTCTTC
TRBJ2-7,.,.,TRBV5-4,CASSLESSYEQYF,TGTGCCAGCAGTTTGGAGAGCTCCTACGAGCAGTACTTC
TRBJ2-7,.,.,TRBV10-3,CAISVRDWPIYEQYF,TGTGCCATCAGTGTCCGGGACTGGCCGATCTACGAGCAGTACTTC
TRBJ2-2,.,.,TRBV7-9,CASSVGGQGASGELFF,TGTGCCAGCAGCGTAGGAGGTCAAGGGGCGAGCGGGGAGCTGTTTTTT
TRBJ2-5,.,.,TRBV7-3,CASSPPGGPGETQYF,TGTGCCAGCAGCCCCCCCGGGGGCCCGGGGGAGACCCAGTACTTC
TRBJ2-1,.,.,TRBV27,CASSLKFF,TGTGCCAGCAGTTTAAAGTTCTTC
TRBJ2-7,TRBD2,.,TRBV19,CASSVGTSTYEQYF,TGTGCCAGTAGTGTGGGGACTAGCACCTACGAGCAGTACTTC
TRBJ2-2,.,.,TRBV7-9,CATHHRTGTGELFF,TGTGCCACGCACCACAGGACTGGCACCGGGGAGCTGTTTTTT
TRBJ1-3,.,.,TRBV5-1,CASSLPGRNSGNTIYF,TGCGCCAGCAGCCTCCCGGGACGGAACTCTGGAAACACCATATATTTT
TRBJ1-2,.,.,TRBV9,CASSPRRNHRQEANYGYTF,TGTGCCAGCAGCCCGCGACGCAACCATAGACAGGAAGCTAACTATGGCTACACCTTC
TRBJ2-5,TRBD2,.,TRBV7-9,CASSQGTSGSEETQYF,TGTGCCAGCAGTCAAGGGACTAGCGGGTCTGAGGAGACCCAGTACTTC
TRBJ1-1,TRBD1,.,TRBV9,CASSVEGTGMNTEAFF,TGTGCCAGCAGCGTAGAAGGGACAGGAATGAACACTGAAGCTTTCTTT
TRBJ2-7,TRBD1,few,TRBV7-8,CASSLMRGHSYEQYF,TGTGCCAGCAGCTTAATGAGGGGGCACTCCTACGAGCAGTACTTC
TRBJ2-7,TRBD2,.,TRBV4-1,CASSHPGEGKQYF,TGCGCCAGCAGCCACCCCGGGGAGGGGAAGCAGTACTTC
TRBJ2-1,TRBD2,.,TRBV5-1,CASSLRLAGGDEQFF,TGCGCCAGCAGCTTAAGACTAGCGGGGGGAGATGAGCAGTTCTTC
TRBJ1-2,.,.,TRBV27,CASSLRGPANYGYTF,TGTGCCAGCAGTCTCCGGGGCCCAGCTAACTATGGCTACACCTTC
TRBJ2-7,.,.,TRBV6-5,CASSYPNGGYEQYF,TGTGCCAGCAGTTACCCCAACGGGGGATACGAGCAGTACTTC
TRBJ2-7,.,.,TRBV21-1,CASSKAGLAGFAYEQYF,TGTGCCAGCAGCAAAGCGGGACTAGCGGGGTTCGCCTACGAGCAGTACTTC
TRBJ1-1,.,.,TRBV4-1,CASSQRSAGGTEAFF,TGCGCCAGCAGCCAAAGGTCCGCTGGAGGCACTGAAGCTTTCTTT
TRBJ1-5,TRBD1,.,TRBV6-1,CASSERHYQGDSNQPQHF,TGTGCCAGCAGTGAACGGCATTACCAGGGGGATAGCAATCAGCCCCAGCATTTT
TRBJ2-7,.,.,TRBV7-7,CASSLRTDSYEQYF,TGTGCTAGCAGCTTGAGGACGGATTCCTACGAGCAGTACTTC
TRBJ2-7,.,.,TRBV27,CASSPDSILSYEQYF,TGTGCCAGCAGTCCAGACTCCATACTCTCCTACGAGCAGTACTTC
TRBJ2-3,.,.,TRBV7-9,CASSYSTDTQYF,TGTGCCAGCAGCTATAGCACAGATACGCAGTATTTT
TRBJ2-7,.,.,TRBV7-9,CASSSPVATGTYEQYF,TGTGCCAGCAGCTCCCCGGTGGCGACAGGTACCTACGAGCAGTACTTC
TRBJ2-7,TRBD2,.,TRBV13,CASSESGTIYEQYF,TGTGCCAGCAGCGAATCCGGGACTATCTACGAGCAGTACTTC
TRBJ2-1,TRBD2,.,TRBV27,CASGPGGGREQFF,TGTGCCAGCGGTCCGGGGGGGGGCAGGGAGCAGTTCTTC
TRBJ1-1,TRBD1,.,TRBV5-6,CASLASGQGYTEAFF,TGTGCCAGCCTCGCCTCGGGACAGGGCTACACTGAAGCTTTCTTT
TRBJ2-7,.,once,TRBV29-1,CSVEDEVGEAYEQYF,TGCAGCGTTGAGGATGAAGTCGGAGAGGCCTACGAGCAGTACTTC
TRBJ1-4,.,.,TRBV7-9,CASSLGGNEKLFF,TGTGCCAGCAGCTTAGGTGGGAATGAAAAACTGTTTTTT
TRBJ2-1,TRBD1,.,TRBV27,CASSDNRGDEQFF,TGTGCCAGCAGTGACAACAGGGGGGACGAGCAGTTCTTC
TRBJ2-7,.,.,TRBV10-1,CASSDPPHGEQYF,TGCGCCAGCAGTGATCCCCCCCATGGGGAGCAGTACTTC
TRBJ2-7,.,.,TRBV5-4,CASSLGVYEQYF,TGTGCCAGCAGCTTGGGGGTGTACGAGCAGTACTTC
TRBJ2-5,.,.,TRBV2,CAGRGTNPERVQTQYF,TGTGCCGGGAGGGGGACTAACCCAGAGAGGGTCCAGACCCAGTACTTC
TRBJ1-2,.,.,TRBV19,CASRRDYGYTF,TGTGCCAGTAGGAGGGACTATGGCTACACCTTC
TRBJ1-2,.,once,TRBV19,CASSDRLGEYGYTF,TGTGCCAGTAGCGACAGGTTGGGGGAGTATGGCTACACCTTC
TRBJ2-7,TRBD2,.,TRBV7-9,CASSPLPTSGKGLVEQYF,TGTGCCAGCAGTCCCCTGCCGACTAGCGGGAAGGGTCTGGTCGAGCAGTACTTC
TRBJ1-1,.,.,TRBV29-1,CSAEGPNTEAFF,TGCAGCGCCGAGGGGCCGAACACTGAAGCTTTCTTT
TRBJ1-2,.,once,TRBV11-3,CASSSETGPVTF,TGTGCCAGCAGCTCCGAGACGGGTCCAGTAACCTTC
TRBJ1-1,.,.,TRBV4-1,CASSQSAWNTEAFF,TGCGCCAGCAGCCAATCGGCGTGGAACACTGAAGCTTTCTTT
TRBJ2-3,.,.,TRBV9,CASSPRFRTGEETDTQYF,TGTGCCAGCAGCCCCCGCTTTAGGACGGGAGAGGAAACAGATACGCAGTATTTT